The sequence of this T cell receptor beta chain was determined in a study of blood T cells in healthy people across ages. General study results and limits: TCR beta diversity per million T cells fell roughly linearly with age.

This clonotype was picked up a small number of times. Antigen unknown. V shed 6 bases and J shed 4 bases, with 12 bases lying between them. This CDR3 contains 13 residues. Combining a sample-barcoded 5' primer with a J-beta primer mix, a second PCR ran for roughly 7 to 11 cycles. One entry per CDR3 protein results from TCRdb running MiXCR on the 5' RACE reads. The table records more than 1.4 million distinct CDR3 sequences, about 43% of them present only once. This chain links TRBV12-3 or TRBV12-4 with TRBJ1-2, with D maybe TRBD1 (5 bases). What was sequenced was blood. The TCR was taken from a young woman in good health. CDR3 loop: CASSQQALYGYTF. CDR3 in DNA: TGTGCCAGCAGCCAACAGGCTCTCTATGGCTACACCTTC.